Shown below are 20 T cell receptor beta chains from a single sample sequenced in a study of shared clonotypes between healthy human individuals. Clones were read by immunoSEQ multiplex PCR, and TCRdb kept only the in-frame ones, dropping some. Of about 680,000 clones in the sample, 60% to 80% were seen once. The sequencing sample was made of memory CD4+ T cells sorted from blood. Subset described: CD45RA-negative fraction. These receptor sequences come from a woman under 40 in good health.

This sequence joins TRBV6-1 and TRBJ2-1, with 7 bases lining up with TRBD1. Germline CDR1 MNHNS, CDR2 SASEGT. V shed 4 bases and J 4 bases; nucleotides not matched to a gene: 10. The CDR3 sequence is 16 residues long. Written as DNA, the CDR3 is TGTGCCAGCAGTGGGTTGCAGGGGGATGTATACAATGAGCAGTTCTTC. Its protein is CASSGLQGDVYNEQFF.

The genes are TRBV19 and TRBJ1-1; perhaps TRBD1 as D (6 bases). Trimming removed 10 bases at V and 1 base at J, with 10 bases between. CDR1 is LNHDA, CDR2 SQIVND, per germline (reference sequence). This CDR3 comprises 12 residues. This chain's CDR3 is CATKDRNTEAFF. CDR3 nucleotides: TGTGCCACCAAGGACAGGAACACTGAAGCTTTCTTT.

Remarks on this clone: The same CDR3 is also encoded by other DNA sequences in this sample. The J gene is TRBJ1-2, the V gene TRBV9; 10 bases line up with TRBD1. The germline V gene encodes CDR1 SGDLS and CDR2 YYNGEE. The CDR3 contains 14 residues. Unmatched junction bases numbered 3, after V lost 0 bases and J lost 7 bases. CDR3 residues: CASSVGDRGFGYTF. CDR3 nucleotide sequence: TGTGCCAGCAGCGTAGGGGACAGGGGTTTTGGCTACACCTTC.

The V and J genes are TRBV30 and TRBJ1-5, with D possibly matching TRBD1 (5 bases). Trimming took 2 bases from V and 3 from J, leaving 14 bases between them. The CDR3 covers 15 residues. Germline V gives CDR1 GTSNPN, CDR2 SVGIG (reference sequence). The CDR3 DNA reads as TGTGCCTGGAGTCATGGGGGTTCCCCCAATCAGCCCCAGCATTTT. Encoded protein: CAWSHGGSPNQPQHF.

This chain connects TRBV5-1 to TRBJ1-4; 9 bases fit TRBD1. The V gene's germline CDR1 is SGHRS and CDR2 YFSETQ. The CDR3 has 16 amino acids. With V trimmed by 3 bases and J by 6 bases, 9 bases remained unmatched. The CDR3 protein is CASSSRPRDRDEKLFF. CDR3 in DNA: TGCGCCAGCAGCTCCAGGCCCCGGGACAGGGATGAAAAACTGTTTTTT.

This clone was recorded at least ten times. The chain carries TRBV7-9 and TRBJ2-4; 7 bases agree with TRBD1. CDR1 is SEHNR and CDR2 is FQNEAQ in the germline V gene (reference sequence). This CDR3 is 12 amino acids long. V trimming: 8 bases; J trimming: 6 bases; junction bases outside the gene matches: 4. The CDR3 spells CASGTVGNIQYF. The CDR3 DNA is TGTGCCAGCGGGACAGTGGGAAACATTCAGTACTTC.

The chain carries TRBV2 and TRBJ2-3; D is perhaps TRBD1 or TRBD2 (5 bases each). V lost 6 bases, J lost 0 bases, and 13 bases lay in between. The CDR3 totals 15 residues. Per germline, CDR1 SNHLY and CDR2 FYNNEI. Written as DNA, the CDR3 is TGTGCCAGCAGCCGACTGGGACCTAGCACAGATACGCAGTATTTT. As protein: CASSRLGPSTDTQYF. Full variable domain (remainder filled in from reference TRBV2 and TRBJ2-3): EPEVTQTPSHQVTQMGQEVILRCVPISNHLYFYWYRQILGQKVEFLVSFYNNEISEKSEIFDDQFSVERPDGSNFTLKIRSTKLEDSAMYFCASSRLGPSTDTQYFGPGTRLTVL.

This clone was seen once. The chain joins TRBV5-1 to TRBJ2-3, with 12 bases that match TRBD2. The V gene end was trimmed by 3 bases and the J gene end by 0 bases; junction bases not matched to a gene: 5. CDR1 and CDR2 from the germline V gene are SGHRS and YFSETQ. CDR3 length equals 17 residues. CDR3 loop: CASSSATSGRSTDTQYF. For the CDR3, the DNA is TGCGCCAGCAGCTCCGCGACTAGCGGGAGAAGCACAGATACGCAGTATTTT. The variable domain in full, with the rest retrieved from reference TRBV5-1 and TRBJ2-3, is KAGVTQTPRYLIKTRGQQVTLSCSPISGHRSVSWYQQTPGQGLQFLFEYFSETQRNKGNFPGRFSGRQFSNSRSEMNVSTLELGDSALYLCASSSATSGRSTDTQYFGPGTRLTVL.

This clone appeared a single time. The chain has TRBV21-1 and TRBJ2-7; the tabulated D call, TRBD1, remains unverified against the DNA. TRBV21-1 is marked as a pseudogene. The CDR3 is made up of 16 amino acids. Here the CDR3 reads CASSRRFYRGLYEQYF. CDR3 nucleotide sequence: TGTGCCAGCAGCAGGCGTTTTTACAGGGGGCTATACGAGCAGTACTTC.

The chain combines TRBV10-2 with TRBJ2-7; 9 bases are a match to TRBD2. Germline V CDR1 and CDR2: WSHSY, SAAADI. The CDR3 totals 13 residues. J was trimmed by 4 bases and V by 6 bases; bases with no gene match: 4. The CDR3 loop reads CASSPGLAYEQYF. As DNA, the CDR3 is TGCGCCAGCAGCCCGGGACTAGCTTACGAGCAGTACTTC.

A few counts support this clone. The chain is built from TRBV28 and TRBJ1-5; D possibly corresponds to TRBD1 (6 bases). This CDR3 region has 13 residues. Germline values: CDR1 MDHEN, CDR2 SYDVKM. Trimming removed 5 bases at V and 6 bases at J, with 11 bases between. The CDR3: CASSTGTLQPQHF. The CDR3 coding sequence is TGTGCCAGCAGTACCGGGACACTTCAGCCCCAGCATTTT. The full variable domain, completed using reference TRBV28 and TRBJ1-5, is DVKVTQSSRYLVKRTGEKVFLECVQDMDHENMFWYRQDPGLGLRLIYFSYDVKMKEKGDIPEGYSVSREKKERFSLILESASTNQTSMYLCASSTGTLQPQHFGDGTRLSIL.

V is TRBV5-4 and J is TRBJ2-2; TRBD2 matches 8 bases. The CDR3 has 17 amino acids. The J segment lost 4 bases and the V segment lost 0 bases, leaving 8 bases of the junction unmatched. Germline V gives CDR1 SGHNT, CDR2 YYREEE (reference sequence). The CDR3 sequence is CASSLEVAGTGTGELFF. In DNA, the CDR3 is TGTGCCAGCAGCTTGGAGGTAGCGGGAACGGGCACCGGGGAGCTGTTTTTT.

This clone was detected ten times or more. The CDR3 reads CSATTAETQYF. The CDR3 DNA follows: TGCAGTGCGACCACCGCCGAGACCCAGTACTTC. The V gene is TRBV20-1, the J gene TRBJ2-5; D is ambiguous. This CDR3 is 11 amino acids long. Trimming took off 6 bases at V and 5 bases at J, with 10 bases between the two ends. The V gene's germline CDR1 is DFQATT and CDR2 SNEGSKA (reference sequence).

J is TRBJ2-3 and V is TRBV10-3, with D possibly called TRBD1 or TRBD2 (6 bases each). CDR1 and CDR2 from the germline V gene are ENHRY and SYGVKD. CDR3 length: 19 residues. Trimming left V 0 bases short and J 3 bases short, with 22 bases between. CDR3 sequence reads: CAISESRGGRGLHTDTQYF. CDR3 nucleotides: TGTGCCATCAGTGAGTCGAGAGGGGGGCGCGGACTACATACAGATACGCAGTATTTT.

This clone was seen just once. The DNA of the CDR3 is TGTGCCAGCAGCTCCCGGGACAAAGCCTACGAGCAGTACTTC. Amino acids: CASSSRDKAYEQYF. The J gene is TRBJ2-7, the V gene TRBV11-1, with D possibly being TRBD1 (6 bases). The CDR3 sequence is 14 residues long. Trimming cost V 4 bases and J 2 bases, with 12 bases left between them. The germline V gene encodes CDR1 SGHAT and CDR2 FQDESV (reference sequence).

This chain joins TRBV28 and TRBJ2-7; 9 bases fit TRBD2. This CDR3 is built from 15 residues. Germline V lookup: CDR1 MDHEN, CDR2 SYDVKM. The J segment lost 0 bases and the V segment lost 1 base, leaving 1 base of the junction unmatched. CDR3 loop: CASSLSSGASYEQYF. CDR3 DNA: TGTGCCAGCAGTTTATCTAGCGGGGCCTCCTACGAGCAGTACTTC.

The V and J genes are TRBV5-1 and TRBJ2-1, with D perhaps given as TRBD1 or TRBD2 (5 bases each). The V gene lost 2 bases and the J gene lost 0 bases, with 12 bases spanning the gap. This CDR3 region has 16 residues. CDR1 is SGHRS, CDR2 YFSETQ, per germline. The CDR3 is CASSFGGLSSYNEQFF. The CDR3 coding sequence is TGCGCCAGCAGCTTTGGGGGTCTTAGCTCCTACAATGAGCAGTTCTTC.

The rearrangement uses TRBV11-2 and TRBJ2-7, with 8 bases that match TRBD1. The J segment lost 3 bases and the V segment lost 4 bases, leaving 8 bases of the junction unmatched. The CDR3 length is 15 residues. The germline V gene has CDR1 SGHAT and CDR2 FQNNGV. As DNA, the CDR3 is TGTGCCAGCAGCTCCTACGACAGGGGAAACTACGAGCAGTACTTC. Protein sequence: CASSSYDRGNYEQYF. Using reference TRBV11-2 and TRBJ2-7 for the parts outside the CDR3, the full variable domain is EAGVAQSPRYKIIEKRQSVAFWCNPISGHATLYWYQQILGQGPKLLIQFQNNGVVDDSQLPKDRFSAERLKGVDSTLKIQPAKLEDSAVYLCASSSYDRGNYEQYFGPGTRLTVT.

This chain joins TRBV11-3 and TRBJ2-2; D is unclear. V was cut by 5 bases and J by 14 bases, with 15 bases left in between. The CDR3 has 12 residues. Per germline, CDR1 SGHNT and CDR2 YENEEA. The CDR3 region is CASSPPGGPLFF. CDR3 DNA: TGTGCCAGCAGCCCCCCCGGCGGACCCCTGTTTTTT.

This chain connects TRBV15 to TRBJ2-2; tentative D call: TRBD1 (6 bases). This CDR3 region has 16 residues. The V gene's germline CDR1 is LNHNV and CDR2 YYDKDF (reference sequence). Deletions cut 1 base from V and 8 bases from J, with 17 bases between. The CDR3 DNA reads as TGTGCCACCAGCAGAGTCTCAAGGGCAGGGGTGGGGGAGCTGTTTTTT. It specifies CATSRVSRAGVGELFF.